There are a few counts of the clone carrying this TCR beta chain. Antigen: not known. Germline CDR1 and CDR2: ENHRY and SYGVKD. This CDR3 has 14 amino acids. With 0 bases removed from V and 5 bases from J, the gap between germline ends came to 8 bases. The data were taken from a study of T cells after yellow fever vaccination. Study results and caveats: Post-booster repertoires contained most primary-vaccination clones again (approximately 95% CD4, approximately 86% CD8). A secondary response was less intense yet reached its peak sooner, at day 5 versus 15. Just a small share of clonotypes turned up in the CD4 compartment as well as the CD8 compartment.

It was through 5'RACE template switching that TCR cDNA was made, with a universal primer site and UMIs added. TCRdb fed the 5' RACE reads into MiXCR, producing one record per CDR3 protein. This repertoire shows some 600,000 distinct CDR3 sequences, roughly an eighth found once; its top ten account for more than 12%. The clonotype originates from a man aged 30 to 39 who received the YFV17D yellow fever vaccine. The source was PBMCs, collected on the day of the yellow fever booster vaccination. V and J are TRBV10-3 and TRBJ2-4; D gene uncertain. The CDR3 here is CAISESFPENIQYF. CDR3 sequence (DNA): TGTGCCATCAGTGAGTCGTTCCCTGAAAACATTCAGTACTTC.